The 26 T cell receptor beta chains below come from one sample, sequenced in a study of CD8+ T cells in alopecia areata. RNA, once extracted, was reverse transcribed into cDNA for use as the sequencing template. Sequenced by immunoSEQ multiplex PCR; TCRdb stores in-frame clones only, minus some. The data hold more than 150,000 clones, with 50% to 60% observed a single time. The sequences come from CD4+ T cells sorted from blood, collected at week 0. These TCRs come from a human donor with alopecia areata.

Only a few counts were recorded for this clone. This chain uses TRBV29-1 with TRBJ1-2; tentatively, D is TRBD1 (5 bases). The V gene lost 5 bases and the J gene lost 5 bases, with 18 bases spanning the gap. The CDR3 is 14 residues long. CDR1 is SQVTM, CDR2 ANQGSEA, per germline. The CDR3 loop reads CSVMGGDRQYGYTF. DNA for the CDR3: TGCAGCGTTATGGGGGGAGACCGACAATATGGCTACACCTTC.

The V call is TRBV5-1, the J call TRBJ2-1; D is unresolved. The length of the CDR3 is 13 residues. Trimming removed 8 bases at V and 1 base at J, with 10 bases between. Germline CDR1 SGHRS, CDR2 YFSETQ. The CDR3 sequence is CASTLGSYNEQFF. CDR3 coding DNA: TGCGCCAGTACGCTGGGTTCCTACAATGAGCAGTTCTTC. The variable domain in full, completed from reference TRBV5-1 and TRBJ2-1, reads KAGVTQTPRYLIKTRGQQVTLSCSPISGHRSVSWYQQTPGQGLQFLFEYFSETQRNKGNFPGRFSGRQFSNSRSEMNVSTLELGDSALYLCASTLGSYNEQFFGPGTRLTVL.

This clone was recorded a few times. The chain links TRBV19 to TRBJ2-3; TRBD1 aligns across 9 bases. V lost 5 bases to trimming and J lost 0 bases; unmatched junction nucleotides: 12. The CDR3 sequence is 18 residues long. CDR1 and CDR2 from the germline V gene are LNHDA and SQIVND (reference sequence). CDR3 DNA sequence: TGTGCCAGTAGTGCCCTGAACAGGGGGCTGTTTAGCACAGATACGCAGTATTTT. This sequence encodes CASSALNRGLFSTDTQYF.

This rearrangement joins TRBV5-1 to TRBJ2-1; unclear D gene. Germline CDR1 and CDR2: SGHRS and YFSETQ. V lost 0 bases to trimming and J lost 3 bases, with 10 bases between them. The CDR3 sequence is 15 residues long. CDR3 nucleotide sequence: TGCGCCAGCAGCTTGGAAGAACCGAGCTACAATGAGCAGTTCTTC. The encoded protein is CASSLEEPSYNEQFF.

The chain uses TRBV29-1 and TRBJ1-1, with TRBD1 as a possible D gene (5 bases). The CDR3 has 10 amino acids. CDR1 SQVTM and CDR2 ANQGSEA come from the germline V gene. Trimming stripped 7 bases from V and 7 bases from J, with 10 bases between. In DNA, the CDR3 is TGCAGCGGAGGGGATGGTGAAGCTTTCTTT. This gives the protein CSGGDGEAFF.

This clone was recorded a few times. The V call is TRBV4-1, the J call TRBJ2-5, with 11 bases lining up with TRBD2. CDR1 is MGHRA and CDR2 is YSYEKL in the germline V gene. This CDR3 is built from 17 residues. V gave up 0 bases and J gave up 7 bases; unmatched junction bases: 10. CDR3 bases: TGCGCCAGCAGCCAAGATCTAGCGGGGGGAGCCCTTGGGACCCAGTACTTC. It specifies CASSQDLAGGALGTQYF.

This clone has just a few counts. The chain carries TRBV19 and TRBJ2-2; D is possibly TRBD1 (6 bases). V lost 8 bases, J lost 7 bases, and 17 bases lay in between. Germline loops: CDR1 LNHDA, CDR2 SQIVND (reference sequence). The CDR3 has 14 amino acids. In DNA form, the CDR3 reads TGTGCCAGTTCATTTCAGGGGCGACTCGGGGAGCTGTTTTTT. It yields the protein CASSFQGRLGELFF.

CDR3 coding DNA: TGTGCCAGCAGCCAATCCGAGGGCGCGAAGTACACTGAAGCTTTCTTT. Protein sequence: CASSQSEGAKYTEAFF. The chain couples TRBV4-2 to TRBJ1-1; D ambiguous. CDR3 length equals 16 residues. CDR1 and CDR2 from the germline V gene are LGHNA and YNFKEQ. V was trimmed by 2 bases and J by 3 bases, leaving 16 bases between them.

This clone has only a few counts. The chain employs TRBV6-6 and TRBJ2-5; D is possibly TRBD1 (6 bases). V lost 11 bases to trimming and J lost 4 bases, with 14 bases between them. CDR3 length: 12 amino acids. Germline values: CDR1 MNHNY, CDR2 SVGAGI (reference sequence). The CDR3: CASQQGIETQYF. For the CDR3, the DNA is TGTGCCTCGCAACAGGGTATAGAGACCCAGTACTTC.

V usage is TRBV18 and J usage is TRBJ1-1; D is undetermined. Germline loops: CDR1 KGHSH, CDR2 LQKENI. V was shortened by 3 bases and J by 6 bases, with 14 bases between the two germline ends. This CDR3 has 14 amino acids. The CDR3: CASSPLGSGPEAFF. The CDR3 DNA sequence: TGTGCCAGCTCACCGCTTGGCTCCGGGCCTGAAGCTTTCTTT.

This chain joins TRBV4-2 and TRBJ1-2; D is unclear. Trimming stripped 0 bases from V and 8 bases from J, with 16 bases between. The germline V gene encodes CDR1 LGHNA and CDR2 YNFKEQ. This CDR3 has 15 residues. The CDR3 here is CASSQDLGRQYGYTF. Here the CDR3 DNA reads TGTGCCAGCAGCCAAGATCTCGGCAGGCAGTACGGCTACACCTTC.

The rearrangement joins TRBV4-1 to TRBJ2-7, with 7 bases aligning to TRBD1. With 4 bases clipped from V and 7 bases from J, the junction kept 19 bases outside the gene matches. Germline V gene data show CDR1 as MGHRA and CDR2 as YSYEKL. The CDR3 is 17 amino acids. In DNA form, the CDR3 reads TGCGCCAGCAGCCCCATCCTTAGGCAGGGGGTTCGTCGAGAGCAGTACTTC. Translating it yields CASSPILRQGVRREQYF.

This clone was recorded a few times. This chain connects TRBV6-1 to TRBJ1-2; TRBD1 agrees at 9 bases. The germline V gene has CDR1 MNHNS and CDR2 SASEGT. This CDR3 has 15 residues. Trimming removed 4 bases from V and 2 bases from J; junction bases left unmatched: 5. Here the CDR3 DNA reads TGTGCCAGCAGTGGACCTGGGACAGGGAACTATGGCTACACCTTC. It is translated as CASSGPGTGNYGYTF.

The genes are TRBV7-6 and TRBJ1-5; D ambiguous. The CDR3 is 13 residues long. Germline V gives CDR1 SGHVS, CDR2 FNYEAQ. Trimming took off 1 base at V and 4 bases at J, with 5 bases between the two ends. CDR3 sequence: CASSLDVNQPQHF. The CDR3 DNA reads TGTGCCAGCAGCTTAGACGTAAATCAGCCCCAGCATTTT.

This clone was counted only a few times. This chain links TRBV11-2 with TRBJ2-1; TRBD2 is a possible D gene (5 bases). Germline V gene data show CDR1 as SGHAT and CDR2 as FQNNGV. The germline V and J ends were trimmed by 2 bases and 12 bases, with 11 bases remaining between them. CDR3 size: 12 residues. This CDR3 reads CASSLPLGVQFF. The CDR3 nucleotides read TGTGCCAGCAGCTTACCCCTCGGGGTGCAGTTCTTC.

The V gene is TRBV30, the J gene TRBJ2-2, with D hard to call. CDR1 is GTSNPN, CDR2 SVGIG, per germline (reference sequence). V shed 3 bases and J shed 7 bases, with 12 bases lying between them. The CDR3 is 13 residues long. The CDR3, as DNA: TGTGCCTGGAGCCCCAAGGGCGTCGGGGAGCTGTTTTTT. It codes for CAWSPKGVGELFF.

The rearrangement links TRBV4-2 to TRBJ2-5; D gene unclear. Trimming removed 4 bases at V and 2 bases at J, with 8 bases between. CDR1 LGHNA and CDR2 YNFKEQ come from the germline V gene. CDR3 size: 13 residues. CDR3 in DNA: TGTGCCAGCAGCCCAGATATGCAAGAGACCCAGTACTTC. This sequence encodes CASSPDMQETQYF.

This clone has only a few counts. J is TRBJ2-2 and V is TRBV19, with TRBD2 identical over 7 bases. The CDR3 runs 15 residues. Trimming at V came to 3 bases and at J to 0 bases, leaving 1 base not matched to a gene. Germline lookup yields CDR1 LNHDA and CDR2 SQIVND (reference sequence). The DNA of the CDR3 is TGTGCCAGTAGTATGGGGAGGGCGAACACCGGGGAGCTGTTTTTT. It translates to CASSMGRANTGELFF.

The chain carries TRBV7-9 and TRBJ1-1; D unresolved. CDR3 length: 13 residues. Germline V gene sequence: CDR1 SEHNR, CDR2 FQNEAQ (reference sequence). V lost 5 bases and J lost 10, with 17 bases in between. DNA for the CDR3: TGTGCCAGCAGCATCCGCAAGGGCGTGAGAGCTTTCTTT. Protein: CASSIRKGVRAFF. Complete variable domain (other parts from reference TRBV7-9 and TRBJ1-1): DTGVSQNPRHKITKRGQNVTFRCDPISEHNRLYWYRQTLGQGPEFLTYFQNEAQLEKSRLLSDRFSAERPKGSFSTLEIQRTEQGDSAMYLCASSIRKGVRAFFGQGTRLTVV.

The chain links TRBV4-2 to TRBJ2-5; D gene uncertain. The CDR3 totals 14 residues. V was trimmed by 0 bases and J by 5 bases, leaving 10 bases between them. Per the germline V gene, CDR1 is LGHNA and CDR2 is YNFKEQ. CDR3 amino acids: CASSQEFAPETQYF. As DNA, the CDR3 is TGTGCCAGCAGCCAAGAATTCGCTCCGGAGACCCAGTACTTC.

V usage is TRBV5-6 and J usage is TRBJ2-7; no clear D gene. CDR3 length: 13 amino acids. V lost 3 bases and J 2 bases, leaving 9 bases between the germline ends. Germline CDR1 SGHDT, CDR2 YYEEEE. DNA for the CDR3: TGTGCCAGCAGCTCTAAACGAGCCTACGAGCAGTACTTC. As protein: CASSSKRAYEQYF.

The rearrangement uses TRBV2 and TRBJ1-1; tentatively, D is TRBD1 (6 bases). The CDR3 has 12 residues. V was trimmed by 7 bases and J by 1 base, leaving 7 bases between them. From germline, CDR1 is SNHLY and CDR2 FYNNEI. CDR3 nucleotide sequence: TGTGCCAGCACGACAGGGAACACTGAAGCTTTCTTT. It yields the protein CASTTGNTEAFF.

This chain connects TRBV29-1 to TRBJ1-2; 7 nucleotides match TRBD1. This CDR3 has 13 residues. CDR1 is SQVTM and CDR2 is ANQGSEA in the germline V gene. The V gene end was trimmed by 5 bases and the J gene end by 7 bases; junction bases not matched to a gene: 10. CDR3: CSVQGQSGAGYTF. Written as DNA, the CDR3 is TGCAGCGTTCAGGGACAGAGTGGGGCTGGCTACACCTTC.

The V and J genes are TRBV29-1 and TRBJ1-1; D not resolved. Trimming stripped 3 bases from V and 0 bases from J, with 8 bases between. The CDR3 covers 13 residues. The V gene's germline CDR1 is SQVTM and CDR2 ANQGSEA. The CDR3 protein is CSVEGFLNTEAFF. CDR3 in DNA: TGCAGCGTTGAGGGCTTTCTGAACACTGAAGCTTTCTTT.

The V gene is TRBV2, the J gene TRBJ1-6; TRBD1 matches 11 bases. Germline lookup yields CDR1 SNHLY and CDR2 FYNNEI. The CDR3 consists of 18 residues. The trim removed 4 bases at V and 0 bases at J, leaving 5 bases unmatched. CDR3 loop: CASSVSGQGGSYNSPLHF. CDR3 DNA: TGTGCCAGCAGTGTTTCGGGACAGGGGGGCTCCTATAATTCACCCCTCCACTTT.

This clone was seen a few times. The chain carries TRBV29-1 and TRBJ2-5; D is unclear. The CDR3 contains 12 residues. Trimming removed 5 bases at V and 5 bases at J, with 12 bases between. Germline V gene sequence: CDR1 SQVTM, CDR2 ANQGSEA. The CDR3 DNA is TGCAGCGTTTCGGCGTCATCGGAGACCCAGTACTTC. The encoded protein is CSVSASSETQYF. The entire variable domain, with the rest obtained from reference TRBV29-1 and TRBJ2-5, is as follows: SAVISQKPSRDICQRGTSLTIQCQVDSQVTMMFWYRQQPGQSLTLIATANQGSEATYESGFVIDKFPISRPNLTFSTLTVSNMSPEDSSIYLCSVSASSETQYFGPGTRLLVL.